This is a list of T cell receptor beta chains from one sample in a study of Graves' ophthalmopathy and Graves' hyperthyroidism. TCRdb ran MiXCR on the multiplex PCR reads and lists one entry per CDR3 protein. The sample carries a few hundred thousand distinct CDR3 sequences, under 45% recorded once. The sequenced sample was peripheral blood or thyroid tissue (not recorded which). The receptors stem from an adult man with Graves' hyperthyroidism. CDR3s include the opening cysteine and the closing phenylalanine or tryptophan. The D gene is left open where the match is weak. Size tells how often a clone was seen (once, few, many) or the class of an expanded clone, and some rows leave it out.

clone_size	d_call	v_call	j_call	cdr3_aa	cdr3_nt
many	-	TRBV20-1	TRBJ1-1	CSARDPWSAGTEAFF	TGCAGTGCTAGAGATCCCTGGTCAGCAGGCACTGAAGCTTTCTTT
few	-	TRBV7-9	TRBJ2-3	CASSFLGRETDTQYF	TGTGCCAGCAGCTTTTTAGGCAGAGAGACAGATACGCAGTATTTT
-	TRBD1	TRBV12-3/TRBV12-4	TRBJ1-5	CASSSTGGGDQPQHF	TGTGCCAGCAGTTCGACAGGGGGCGGCGATCAGCCCCAGCATTTT
-	-	TRBV10-3	TRBJ2-5	CTISEDQGGVTQYF	TGTACCATCAGTGAGGACCAAGGAGGCGTAACCCAGTACTTC
-	TRBD1	TRBV10-3	TRBJ1-2	CAIRTQGQNNYGYTF	TGTGCCATCAGGACACAGGGACAGAATAACTATGGCTACACCTTC
many	TRBD1	TRBV12-3/TRBV12-4	TRBJ1-2	CASSLDLTGGLGYTF	TGTGCCAGCAGTTTAGATCTGACAGGGGGTCTTGGCTACACCTTC
many	TRBD1	TRBV10-3	TRBJ1-1	CAISEAGTGGGNTEAFF	TGTGCCATCAGTGAAGCCGGGACAGGGGGCGGGAACACTGAAGCTTTCTTT
-	TRBD2	TRBV24-1	TRBJ2-1	CATSDRFSGSFNEQFF	TGTGCCACCAGTGACCGATTTAGCGGGAGCTTCAATGAGCAGTTCTTC
-	TRBD1	TRBV30	TRBJ1-5	CACSGQGSQPQHF	TGTGCCTGCTCCGGACAGGGGTCTCAGCCCCAGCATTTT
many	-	TRBV5-6	TRBJ1-1	CASSLTQLNTEAFF	TGTGCCAGCAGCTTGACACAGCTGAACACTGAAGCTTTCTTT
many	-	TRBV19	TRBJ2-2	CATKRGFTGELFF	TGTGCCACCAAACGGGGCTTCACCGGGGAGCTGTTTTTT
few	TRBD1	TRBV5-4	TRBJ1-1	CASSPWTGENTEAFF	TGTGCCAGCAGCCCCTGGACAGGGGAGAACACTGAAGCTTTCTTT
many	-	TRBV4-1	TRBJ1-1	CASSQENVKPEAFF	TGCGCCAGCAGCCAAGAAAACGTGAAACCTGAAGCTTTCTTT